This T cell receptor (beta chain) was recorded in a study of T cell responses to AZD1222 COVID-19 vaccine. Sequencing was performed with immunoSEQ multiplex PCR; in TCRdb, only in-frame clones are kept and a portion is missing. This sample has 150,000 to 200,000 clones, with 75% to 90% found just once. The CDR3 is 13 residues long. Germline-derived CDR1 and CDR2 are MGHDK and SYGVNS. V lost 4 bases, J lost 4 bases, and 5 bases lay in between. A remark on this clone: What it recognizes is unknown.

General study results and limits: Reportedly, nearly half of unique spike TCRs recognized epitopes outside B.1.351/B.1.1.7 mutations.

Sequencing used peripheral blood, obtained on day 0 of AZD1222 vaccination. This receptor was obtained from an adult in good health. V gene TRBV25-1 combines with J gene TRBJ1-6; no reliable D call. The CDR3 region has the DNA TGTGCCAGCAGTGGCAAGTATAATTCACCCCTCCACTTT. Translating it yields CASSGKYNSPLHF.